Listed here are 18 T cell receptor beta chains from one sample, sequenced in a study of tumor-infiltrating lymphocytes in primary liver carcinoma (dated by TCRdb to 2016 to 2017). TRIzol reagent was used to extract blood RNA from unsorted whole blood, while the DNeasy Blood & Tissue kit provided the germline DNA. Sequencing used an Illumina HiSeq 2500. Using a constant-region primer and ProtoScript II reverse transcriptase, TCRbeta-specific cDNA was reverse-transcribed from 400 to 550 ng total RNA. Construction of the TCRbeta libraries relied on three nested rounds of multiplex PCR, following a slightly modified ARM-PCR procedure. The first two PCR rounds used multiplex TRBV1-TRBV30 forward primers with a Cbeta reverse primer, each for about 9 cycles. In TCRdb, the public reads were trimmed at Q25 with fastp and aligned with MiXCR, with productive beta chains retained. CDR3 protein duplicates are merged, each entry listing the most common genes and DNA. This sample gives 300,000 to 350,000 distinct CDR3 sequences in total; roughly two thirds of them show up just once. The ten largest clonotypes hold about 6% of the sample.

Sequenced input: peripheral blood. Every receptor here comes from a man aged 35 to 55 with primary liver carcinoma and hepatitis B virus infection.

Regarding this clonotype: Being one base from a much bigger clone, this may be a read error. In this CDR3 the conserved last residue, phenylalanine or tryptophan, is missing, so a read error is likely. The genes are TRBV5-6 and TRBJ2-1; a possible D gene is TRBD1 (5 bases). Trimming stripped 3 bases from V and 9 bases from J, with 25 bases between. The CDR3 has 17 amino acids. Germline loops: CDR1 SGHDT, CDR2 YYEEEE. CDR3 residues: CASSSSNARVRIGEQFS. As DNA, the CDR3 is TGTGCCAGCAGCTCGTCCAACGCCAGGGTAAGGATAGGTGAGCAGTTCTCC.

About this clonotype itself: Since a much larger clone is just one base distant, this may be a read error. The CDR3 ends on some other residue instead of the conserved phenylalanine or tryptophan, so this is likely a read error. V usage is TRBV10-3 and J usage is TRBJ2-3; 7 bases match TRBD2. Germline CDR1 is ENHRY and CDR2 is SYGVKD. There are 12 residues in the CDR3. The V segment lost 10 bases and the J segment 2 bases; nucleotides outside the gene matches: 3. DNA of the CDR3: TGTGCCACGGGACTAAACACAGATACGCAGTATTAT. It yields the protein CATGLNTDTQYY.

V and J are TRBV30 and TRBJ2-7, with a tentative D call TRBD1 (7 bases). V lost 4 bases to trimming and J lost 0 bases, with 13 bases between them. The germline V gene encodes CDR1 GTSNPN and CDR2 SVGIG (reference sequence). The CDR3 loop spans 14 amino acids. The CDR3 coding sequence is TGTGCCTGGACAGGGGGAGGATCCTCCTACGAGCAGTACTTC. This encodes CAWTGGGSSYEQYF.

As for this clonotype: The conserved final phenylalanine or tryptophan is absent from the CDR3, which likely points to a read error. This chain links TRBV29-1 with TRBJ2-7; D possibly uses TRBD1 or TRBD2 (6 bases each). The CDR3 is 14 amino acids. Between the trimmed V and J ends, which lost 5 bases and 3 bases, there was a span of 17 bases. CDR1 and CDR2 from the germline V gene are SQVTM and ANQGSEA. This chain's CDR3 is CSVSGRTEGYEQYL. CDR3 DNA sequence: TGCAGCGTTAGTGGGAGGACAGAGGGCTACGAGCAGTACCTC.

This clonotype turned up a few times. The V call is TRBV10-1, the J call TRBJ2-3; D uncertain. Trimming shortened V by 0 bases and J by 1 base, and 2 bases separated the two germline ends. The CDR3 consists of 13 residues. The germline gives CDR1 WNHNN, CDR2 SYGVQD (reference sequence). As DNA, the CDR3 is TGCGCCAGCAGTGAGTCTGGCACAGATACGCAGTATTTT. It is translated as CASSESGTDTQYF.

Concerning this clonotype itself: The junction and the germline gene differ at one end; a read error may be behind it. V and J are TRBV6-5 and TRBJ1-4; possibly TRBD1 for D (6 bases). The germline V gene encodes CDR1 MNHEY and CDR2 SVGAGI. The CDR3 has 18 residues. Here the CDR3 reads CVSSDPRTHRETGEKLFF. CDR3 DNA sequence: TGTGTCAGCAGTGACCCTCGAACTCACAGGGAAACAGGGGAAAAACTGTTTTTT.

The table lists this clonotype with many counts. The rearrangement links TRBV6-6 to TRBJ2-7, with D perhaps TRBD1 (5 bases). The germline gives CDR1 MNHNY, CDR2 SVGAGI (reference sequence). There are 13 residues in the CDR3. V lost 3 bases and J 3 bases, leaving 9 bases between the germline ends. In DNA, the CDR3 is TGTGCCAGCAGTTATCCAGGGATCTACGAGCAGTACTTC. Translated: CASSYPGIYEQYF.

In the case of this clonotype: This sequence may be a read error, since a much larger clone differs from it by one base. DNA for the CDR3: TGTGCCAGCAGCCAAGCTGATCCCGATACGCAGTATTTT. Translating it yields CASSQADPDTQYF. V and J are TRBV4-2 and TRBJ2-3; D remains unclear. The CDR3 totals 13 residues. Trimming took 1 base from V and 6 from J, leaving 8 bases between them. Germline assignment: CDR1 LGHNA and CDR2 YNFKEQ.

The gene calls are TRBV11-2 and TRBJ1-6, with D hard to call. The CDR3 has 13 residues. Germline CDR1 reads SGHAT; CDR2 reads FQNNGV. V was cut by 2 bases and J by 14 bases, with 13 bases left in between. Here the CDR3 DNA reads TGTGCCAGCAGCTTAATAATGAGTGACACCCTCCACTTT. Protein product: CASSLIMSDTLHF.

Points on this clonotype: A much larger clone sits a single nucleotide away, making a read error possible. The CDR3 reads CANSGWTGGKDTQYF. In DNA, the CDR3 is TGTGCCAACAGTGGGTGGACAGGGGGTAAAGATACGCAGTATTTT. The J gene is TRBJ2-3, the V gene TRBV6-1, with 10 bases identical to TRBD1. Germline CDR1 is MNHNS and CDR2 is SASEGT. There are 15 residues in the CDR3.

The chain recombines TRBV11-2 with TRBJ2-1, with a weak D call TRBD1 (5 bases). CDR1 is SGHAT, CDR2 FQNNGV, per germline. V lost 4 bases and J 10 bases, leaving 14 bases between the germline ends. The length of the CDR3 is 13 residues. CDR3 coding DNA: TGTGCCAGCAGCTATCTGGGGCTCGGGGAGCAGTTCTTC. The encoded protein is CASSYLGLGEQFF.

This clonotype is a singleton in its sample. This chain links TRBV6-4 with TRBJ1-1; 8 nucleotides line up with TRBD1. The V gene end was trimmed by 6 bases and the J gene end by 4 bases; junction bases not matched to a gene: 10. The CDR3 loop spans 15 amino acids. Germline values: CDR1 MRHNA, CDR2 SNTAGT. CDR3 loop: CASREPTGAFTEAFF. The DNA of the CDR3 is TGTGCCAGCAGAGAGCCGACAGGGGCTTTCACTGAAGCTTTCTTT.

Details on this clonotype: Since no conserved phenylalanine or tryptophan closes the CDR3, a read error is the likely cause. The chain has TRBV6-1 and TRBJ1-2; D gene uncertain. V was pared by 1 base and J by 8 bases, with 14 bases between. Germline CDR1 reads MNHNS; CDR2 reads SASEGT. The CDR3 covers 14 residues. In nucleotides, the CDR3 is TGTGCCAGCAGTGAAGTTCATGGCGAGGGAGGCTACACCATC. It encodes CASSEVHGEGGYTI.

For this clonotype: This CDR3 fails to terminate in the conserved phenylalanine or tryptophan, so it likely reflects a read error. V gene TRBV11-1 combines with J gene TRBJ2-7; D perhaps matches TRBD2 (5 bases). Trimming stripped 6 bases from V and 0 bases from J, with 15 bases between. Germline loops: CDR1 SGHAT, CDR2 FQDESV (reference sequence). There are 15 residues in the CDR3. CDR3 DNA sequence: TGTGCCAGCAGTTCTAAACCAGCGGCCTCCTACGAGCAGTACCTC. Amino acids: CASSSKPAASYEQYL.

For this clonotype: Just one base apart from a much larger clone, this may be a read error. The chain uses TRBV6-6 and TRBJ2-3; tentatively, D is TRBD1 or TRBD2 (5 bases each). V lost 2 bases to trimming and J lost 4 bases, with 13 bases between them. This CDR3 comprises 15 residues. CDR1 and CDR2 from the germline V gene are MNHNY and SVGAGI (reference sequence). Here the CDR3 DNA reads TGTGCCAGCAGTTACCGAGCCCGGGACGCAGATACGCAGTATTTT. It specifies CASSYRARDADTQYF.

The V gene is TRBV10-3, the J gene TRBJ2-7; the D gene could be TRBD1 or TRBD2 (5 bases each). The V and J ends lost 6 bases and 4 bases respectively, with 16 bases between them. Germline CDR1 ENHRY, CDR2 SYGVKD. The CDR3 is 14 residues long. CDR3 sequence reads: CAIRTPSGTYEQYF. The CDR3 DNA reads TGTGCCATCAGGACCCCGTCCGGGACGTACGAGCAGTACTTC.

Points on this clonotype: Since a much larger clone is just one base distant, this may be a read error. The chain recombines TRBV14 with TRBJ1-1, with TRBD1 identical over 9 bases. From germline, CDR1 is SGHDN and CDR2 FVKESK. The CDR3 runs to 15 residues. CDR3 amino acids: CASSQVLTGGTEPFF. CDR3 DNA: TGTGCCAGCAGCCAAGTCCTTACAGGGGGCACTGAACCTTTCTTT.

This rearrangement joins TRBV10-3 to TRBJ2-7, with 13 bases that match TRBD2. This CDR3 contains 15 residues. V lost 6 bases, J lost 2 bases, and 4 bases stayed unmatched. CDR1 ENHRY and CDR2 SYGVKD come from the germline V gene. As DNA, the CDR3 is TGTGCCATCAGCTCGACTAGCGGGAGGACCTACGAGCAGTACTTC. This gives the protein CAISSTSGRTYEQYF.